These 12 T cell receptor beta chains were all obtained from the same sample, sequenced in a study of technical replicates of blood from a handful of donors. Using immunoSEQ multiplex PCR, the repertoire was profiled, and TCRdb retains in-frame clones only, with some absent. The sample lists almost 70,000 clones; over 75% were seen once. Sequenced sample: PBMCs. Receptors were obtained from a human donor in good health. Some clones in this sample may be carry-over from other donors' samples.

This chain uses TRBV18 with TRBJ2-5; the match to TRBD2 covers 12 bases. There are 17 residues in the CDR3. In germline, CDR1 is KGHSH, CDR2 LQKENI. After removal of 1 base from V and 1 base from J, the junction contained 4 bases not matched to a gene. CDR3 bases: TGTGCCAGCTCACCACGACTAGCGGGAGCTCTCCAAGAGACCCAGTACTTC. This encodes CASSPRLAGALQETQYF.

V gene TRBV2 combines with J gene TRBJ2-3, with 11 positions matching TRBD2. After removal of 5 bases from V and 2 bases from J, the junction contained 3 bases not matched to a gene. The CDR3 has 15 residues. From germline, CDR1 is SNHLY and CDR2 FYNNEI. The CDR3 bases are TGTGCCAGCAGTCCGGGACTAGCGGACACAGATACGCAGTATTTT. It is translated as CASSPGLADTDTQYF.

The chain combines TRBV7-8 with TRBJ1-2; D remains unclear. Per germline, CDR1 SGHVS and CDR2 FQNEAQ. V was shortened by 5 bases and J by 6 bases, with 16 bases between the two germline ends. The CDR3 sequence is 14 residues long. DNA of the CDR3: TGTGCCAGCAGCGGCCGAGAGGGTCAACATGGCTACACCTTC. Amino acids: CASSGREGQHGYTF.

The chain joins TRBV6-1 to TRBJ2-7; TRBD2 might be the D (6 bases). Germline V lookup: CDR1 MNHNS, CDR2 SASEGT. The CDR3 is 16 amino acids. Trimming left V 0 bases short and J 1 base short, with 13 bases between. The CDR3, as DNA: TGTGCCAGCAGTGAAGCATGGTGGGGGGAATCCTACGAGCAGTACTTC. Residues: CASSEAWWGESYEQYF.

This clone came up a few times. This chain uses TRBV30 with TRBJ2-5; 12 positions match TRBD1. The CDR3 is 15 amino acids. CDR1 and CDR2 (germline): GTSNPN, SVGIG (reference sequence). The J segment lost 2 bases and the V segment lost 3 bases, leaving 4 bases of the junction unmatched. CDR3 loop: CAWSRDRGRQETQYF. CDR3 nucleotides: TGTGCCTGGAGCCGGGACAGGGGGCGTCAAGAGACCCAGTACTTC.

V is TRBV6-4 and J is TRBJ2-3, with 8 bases fitting TRBD1. CDR1 is MRHNA and CDR2 is SNTAGT in the germline V gene. The junction had 9 bases not matched to a gene; V was cut back by 8 bases and J by 2 bases. The CDR3 sequence is 15 residues long. Written as DNA, the CDR3 is TGTGCCAGCTCGCGAGAGACAGGGGACACAGATACGCAGTATTTT. This sequence encodes CASSRETGDTDTQYF.

This chain uses TRBV6-1 with TRBJ2-3, with 9 bases aligning to TRBD2. The J segment lost 6 bases and the V segment lost 1 base, leaving 5 bases of the junction unmatched. The CDR3 loop spans 15 amino acids. Germline-derived CDR1 and CDR2 are MNHNS and SASEGT. CDR3 coding DNA: TGTGCCAGCAGTGAAGAGGCGGGAGGGCGGGATACGCAGTATTTT. Encoded protein: CASSEEAGGRDTQYF.

Written as DNA, the CDR3 is TGTGCCAGCAGCCGACTAGCGGGGCTCTCCTACGAGCAGTACTTC. It translates to CASSRLAGLSYEQYF. The rearrangement uses TRBV7-2 and TRBJ2-7; 11 positions agree with TRBD2. The CDR3 covers 15 residues. CDR1 is SGHTA and CDR2 is FQGNSA in the germline V gene. The junction had 3 bases not matched to a gene; V was cut back by 5 bases and J by 0 bases. Supplemented by reference TRBV7-2 and TRBJ2-7, the full variable domain reads GAGVSQSPSNKVTEKGKDVELRCDPISGHTALYWYRQSLGQGLEFLIYFQGNSAPDKSGLPSDRFSAERTGGSVSTLTIQRTQQEDSAVYLCASSRLAGLSYEQYFGPGTRLTVT.

The chain has TRBV7-9 and TRBJ1-1; no clear D gene. Germline CDR1 is SEHNR and CDR2 is FQNEAQ (reference sequence). The CDR3 spans 16 residues. V was clipped by 1 base and J by 2 bases, with 14 bases between them. CDR3: CASSLVPGQSNTEAFF. CDR3 DNA sequence: TGTGCCAGCAGCTTAGTCCCAGGCCAAAGTAACACTGAAGCTTTCTTT.

The chain links TRBV2 to TRBJ2-1; D ambiguous. This CDR3 is built from 14 residues. Trimming removed 4 bases from V and 12 bases from J, with 19 bases in between. The germline V gene has CDR1 SNHLY and CDR2 FYNNEI. The CDR3 nucleotides are TGTGCCAGCAGTGCGCCTAGGATCTGGCCGCGGCAGTTCTTC. Its protein is CASSAPRIWPRQFF.

The chain combines TRBV4-2 with TRBJ2-7; perhaps TRBD2 as D (5 bases). Trimming pared 4 bases from V and 2 bases from J, leaving 12 bases between. The germline gives CDR1 LGHNA, CDR2 YNFKEQ. This CDR3 comprises 14 residues. The CDR3: CASSPAAAAYEQYF. Here the CDR3 DNA reads TGTGCCAGCAGCCCCGCCGCAGCGGCCTACGAGCAGTACTTC.

This clone has just one count. The gene calls are TRBV7-3 and TRBJ2-5; maybe TRBD2 (5 bases). The V gene lost 2 bases and the J gene lost 5 bases, with 12 bases spanning the gap. Germline V gives CDR1 SGHTA, CDR2 FQGTGA. The CDR3 spans 14 residues. CDR3 DNA sequence: TGTGCCAGCAGCTTAGGGCTCCCGGGGGAGACCCAGTACTTC. The encoded protein is CASSLGLPGETQYF.